This TCR beta chain came from a study of T-cell reconstitution after alpha-beta-depleted transplantation in children. CDR1 SEHNR and CDR2 FQNEAQ come from the germline V gene (reference sequence). Trimming took 7 bases from V and 4 from J, leaving 19 bases between them. CDR3 length: 15 residues. Unique molecular identifiers were used in preparing the TCRbeta library. TCRdb redid the calling of the PCR reads with MiXCR, one entry per CDR3 protein. The table shows hundreds of thousands of distinct CDR3 sequences, with about a tenth occurring only once. This clonotype occurred many times. The material was PBMCs from the stem cell graft donor, obtained from the stem cell graft. The chain is built from TRBV7-9 and TRBJ1-2, with D possibly matching TRBD1 (5 bases). This receptor was identified in a human donor who donated a stem cell graft to a child with SCID. The CDR3 DNA reads as TGTGCCAGCATCCTACCCACGGGGGGAAGCTATGGCTACACCTTC. This codes for CASILPTGGSYGYTF.